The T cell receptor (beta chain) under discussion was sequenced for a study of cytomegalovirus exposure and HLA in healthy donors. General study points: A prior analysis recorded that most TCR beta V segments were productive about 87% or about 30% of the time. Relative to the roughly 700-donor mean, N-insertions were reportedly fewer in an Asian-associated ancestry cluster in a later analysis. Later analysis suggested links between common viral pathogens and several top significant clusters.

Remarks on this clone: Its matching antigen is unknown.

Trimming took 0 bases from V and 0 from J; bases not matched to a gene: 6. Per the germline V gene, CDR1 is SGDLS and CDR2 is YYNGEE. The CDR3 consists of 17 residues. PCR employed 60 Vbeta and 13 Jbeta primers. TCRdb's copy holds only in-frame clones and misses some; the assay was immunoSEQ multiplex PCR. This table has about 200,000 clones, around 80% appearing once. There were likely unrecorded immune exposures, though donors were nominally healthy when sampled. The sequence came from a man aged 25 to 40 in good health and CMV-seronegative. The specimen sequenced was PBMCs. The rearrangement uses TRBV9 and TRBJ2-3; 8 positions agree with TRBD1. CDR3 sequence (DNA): TGTGCCAGCAGCGTAGGGAGGACAGGGTCCAGCACAGATACGCAGTATTTT. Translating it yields CASSVGRTGSSTDTQYF.